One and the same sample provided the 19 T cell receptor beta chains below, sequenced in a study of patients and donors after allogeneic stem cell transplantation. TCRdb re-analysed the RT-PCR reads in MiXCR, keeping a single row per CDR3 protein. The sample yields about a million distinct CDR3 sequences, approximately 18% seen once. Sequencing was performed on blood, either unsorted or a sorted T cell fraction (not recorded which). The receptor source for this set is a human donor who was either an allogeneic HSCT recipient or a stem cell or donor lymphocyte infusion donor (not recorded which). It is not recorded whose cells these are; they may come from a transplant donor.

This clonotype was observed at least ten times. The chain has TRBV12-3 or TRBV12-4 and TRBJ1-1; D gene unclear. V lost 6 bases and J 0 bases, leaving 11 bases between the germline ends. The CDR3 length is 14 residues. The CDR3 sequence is CASSLKFMNTEAFF. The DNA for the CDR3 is TGTGCCAGCAGCCTGAAGTTCATGAACACTGAAGCTTTCTTT.

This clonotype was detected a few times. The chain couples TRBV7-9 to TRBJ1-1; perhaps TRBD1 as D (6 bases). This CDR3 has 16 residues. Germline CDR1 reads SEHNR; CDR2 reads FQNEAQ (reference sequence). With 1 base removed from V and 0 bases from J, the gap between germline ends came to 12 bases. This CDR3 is CASSLGGGHLNTEAFF. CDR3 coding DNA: TGTGCCAGCAGCTTAGGGGGGGGACACCTGAACACTGAAGCTTTCTTT.

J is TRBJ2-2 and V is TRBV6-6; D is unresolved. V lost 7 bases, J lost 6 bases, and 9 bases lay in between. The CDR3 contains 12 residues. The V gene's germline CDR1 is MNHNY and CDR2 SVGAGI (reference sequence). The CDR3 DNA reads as TGTGCCAGCAAAAAAGGGCCCGGGGAGCTGTTTTTT. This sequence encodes CASKKGPGELFF.

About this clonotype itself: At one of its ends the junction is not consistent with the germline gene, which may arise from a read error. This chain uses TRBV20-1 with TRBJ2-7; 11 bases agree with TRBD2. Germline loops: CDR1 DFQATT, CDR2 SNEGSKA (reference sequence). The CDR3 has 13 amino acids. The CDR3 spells CSTSGGSSYEQYF. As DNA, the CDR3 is TGCAGTACTAGCGGGGGCTCCTCCTACGAGCAGTACTTC.

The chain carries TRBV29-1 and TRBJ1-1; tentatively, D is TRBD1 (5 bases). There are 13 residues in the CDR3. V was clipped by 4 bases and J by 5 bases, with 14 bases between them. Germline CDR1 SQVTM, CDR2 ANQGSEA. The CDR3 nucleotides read TGCAGCGTTGTAACAGGCGGGGAAACTGAAGCTTTCTTT. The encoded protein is CSVVTGGETEAFF.

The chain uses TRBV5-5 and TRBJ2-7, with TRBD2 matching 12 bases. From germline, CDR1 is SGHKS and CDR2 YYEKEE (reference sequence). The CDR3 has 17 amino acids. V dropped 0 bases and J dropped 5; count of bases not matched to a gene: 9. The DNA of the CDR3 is TGTGCCAGCAGCTTGGCCAGAACTAGCGGGAGGTCCCACGAGCAGTACTTC. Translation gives CASSLARTSGRSHEQYF.

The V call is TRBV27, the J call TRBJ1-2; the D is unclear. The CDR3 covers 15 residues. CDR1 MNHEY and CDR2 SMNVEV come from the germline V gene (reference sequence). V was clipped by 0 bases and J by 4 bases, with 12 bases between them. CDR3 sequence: CASSLSSGFGYGYTF. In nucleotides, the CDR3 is TGTGCCAGCAGTTTATCGTCGGGGTTCGGCTATGGCTACACCTTC.

The CDR3 sequence is CASSRPSVTGQNNEQFF. The CDR3 nucleotides read TGTGCCAGCTCACGGCCCTCCGTGACAGGGCAGAACAATGAGCAGTTCTTC. The rearrangement joins TRBV18 to TRBJ2-1, with 7 bases fitting TRBD1. J was trimmed by 5 bases and V by 4 bases; bases with no gene match: 14. This CDR3 has 17 amino acids. Looked up from germline, CDR1 is KGHSH and CDR2 is LQKENI.

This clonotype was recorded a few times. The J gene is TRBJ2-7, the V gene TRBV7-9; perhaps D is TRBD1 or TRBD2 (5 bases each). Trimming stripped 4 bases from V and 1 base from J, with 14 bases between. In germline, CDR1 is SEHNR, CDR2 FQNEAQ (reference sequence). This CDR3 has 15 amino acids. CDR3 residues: CASSSGGDYSYEQYF. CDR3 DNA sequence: TGTGCCAGCAGCTCTGGGGGTGACTATTCCTACGAGCAGTACTTC.

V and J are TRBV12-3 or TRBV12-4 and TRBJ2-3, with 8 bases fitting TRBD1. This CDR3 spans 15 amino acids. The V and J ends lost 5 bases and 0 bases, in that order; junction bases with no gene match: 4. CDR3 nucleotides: TGTGCCAGCAGTGGAGGACAGGGAAGCACAGATACGCAGTATTTT. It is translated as CASSGGQGSTDTQYF.

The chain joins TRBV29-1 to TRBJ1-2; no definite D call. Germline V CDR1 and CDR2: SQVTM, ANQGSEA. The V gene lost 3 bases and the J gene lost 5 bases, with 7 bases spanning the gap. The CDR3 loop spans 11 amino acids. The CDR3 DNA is TGCAGCGTTGATCCAGGTTATGGCTACACCTTC. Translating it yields CSVDPGYGYTF. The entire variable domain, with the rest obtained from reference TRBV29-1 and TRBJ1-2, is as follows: SAVISQKPSRDICQRGTSLTIQCQVDSQVTMMFWYRQQPGQSLTLIATANQGSEATYESGFVIDKFPISRPNLTFSTLTVSNMSPEDSSIYLCSVDPGYGYTFGSGTRLTVV.

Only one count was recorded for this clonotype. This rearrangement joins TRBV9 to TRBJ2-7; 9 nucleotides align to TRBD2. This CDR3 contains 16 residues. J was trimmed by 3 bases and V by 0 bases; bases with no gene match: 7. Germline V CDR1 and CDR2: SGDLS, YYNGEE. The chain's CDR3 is CASSVGPSGGYYEQYF. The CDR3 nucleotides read TGTGCCAGCAGCGTAGGGCCCAGCGGGGGGTACTACGAGCAGTACTTC.

The CDR3 DNA reads as TGTGCCAGCAGACGGGACAGGACCGAAGCTTTCTTT. Translating gives CASRRDRTEAFF. The gene calls are TRBV12-3 or TRBV12-4 and TRBJ1-1, with 8 bases matching TRBD1. The V gene end was trimmed by 6 bases and the J gene end by 8 bases; junction bases not matched to a gene: 5. CDR3 length: 12 residues.

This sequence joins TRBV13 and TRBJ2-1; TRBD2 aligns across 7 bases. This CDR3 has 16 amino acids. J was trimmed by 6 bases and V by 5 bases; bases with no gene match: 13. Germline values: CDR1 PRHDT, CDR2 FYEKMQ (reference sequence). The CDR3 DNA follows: TGTGCCAGCAGCCCCGGGGGAGGGAGGGCCCTCAATGAGCAGTTCTTC. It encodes CASSPGGGRALNEQFF.

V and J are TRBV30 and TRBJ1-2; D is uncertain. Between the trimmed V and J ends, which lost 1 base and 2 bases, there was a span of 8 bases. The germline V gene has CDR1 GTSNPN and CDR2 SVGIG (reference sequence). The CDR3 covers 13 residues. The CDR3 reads CAWSGQENYGYTF. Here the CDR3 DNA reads TGTGCCTGGAGTGGGCAGGAGAACTATGGCTACACCTTC.

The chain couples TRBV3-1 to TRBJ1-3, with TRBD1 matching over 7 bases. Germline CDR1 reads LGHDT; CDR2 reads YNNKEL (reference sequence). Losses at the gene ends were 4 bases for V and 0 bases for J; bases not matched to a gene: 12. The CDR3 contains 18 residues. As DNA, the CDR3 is TGTGCCAGCAGCCCGCAACAGGGGCTTATTTACTCTGGAAACACCATATATTTT. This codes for CASSPQQGLIYSGNTIYF.

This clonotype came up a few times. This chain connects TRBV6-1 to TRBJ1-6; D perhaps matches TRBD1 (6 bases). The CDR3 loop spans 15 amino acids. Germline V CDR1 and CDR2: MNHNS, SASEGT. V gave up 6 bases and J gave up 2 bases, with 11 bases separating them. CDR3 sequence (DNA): TGTGCCAGCAGCAGGGGAGGCACCTATAATTCACCCCTCCACTTT. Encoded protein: CASSRGGTYNSPLHF.

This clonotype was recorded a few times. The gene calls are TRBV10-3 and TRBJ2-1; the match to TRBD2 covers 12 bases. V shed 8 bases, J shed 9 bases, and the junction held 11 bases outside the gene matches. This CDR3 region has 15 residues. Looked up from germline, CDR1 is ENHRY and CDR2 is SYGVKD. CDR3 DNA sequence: TGTGCCATCCGGAGGGGACTAGCGGGCGAGATTGAGCAGTTCTTC. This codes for CAIRRGLAGEIEQFF.

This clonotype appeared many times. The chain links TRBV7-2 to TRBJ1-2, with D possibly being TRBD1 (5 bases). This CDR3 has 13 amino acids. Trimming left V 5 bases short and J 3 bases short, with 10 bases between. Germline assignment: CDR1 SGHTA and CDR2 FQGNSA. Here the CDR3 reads CASSPGRDYGYTF. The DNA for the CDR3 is TGTGCCAGCAGCCCGGGACGGGACTATGGCTACACCTTC.